Listed here are 22 T cell receptor beta chains from one sample, sequenced in a study of T cells in Graves' hyperthyroidism and ophthalmopathy (dated by TCRdb to the late 2010s). Library generation was performed with multiplex PCR. Sequenced using an Illumina HiSeq 2000. The TCR beta CDR3 regions were amplified from RNA transcripts. The first round of RT-PCR for the TCR CDR3 was performed with the HTBI primer set and the Qiagen OneStep RT-PCR kit. TCRdb reanalyzed the raw reads on its own, using fastp at Q25 for trimming and MiXCR for clone calling, and kept in-frame beta chains. Here each entry gathers all rows of one CDR3 protein and keeps the most common genes and DNA. Present in this sample are approximately 530,000 distinct CDR3 sequences, over 15% of which were seen just once. The ten largest clones take up 18% of the sample. The sample was blood. These receptors originate from a woman aged 18-35 years with Graves' hyperthyroidism.

The table lists this clonotype with many counts. The chain employs TRBV5-1 and TRBJ2-1; 12 bases match TRBD1. V trimming: 4 bases; J trimming: 8 bases; junction bases outside the gene matches: 10. The length of the CDR3 is 16 residues. Germline CDR1 reads SGHRS; CDR2 reads YFSETQ. Here the CDR3 reads CASSRGGTGGNDEQFF. CDR3 bases: TGCGCCAGCAGCCGGGGGGGGACAGGGGGCAACGATGAGCAGTTCTTC. Based on the CDR3 plus reference TRBV5-1 and TRBJ2-1, the full variable domain is KAGVTQTPRYLIKTRGQQVTLSCSPISGHRSVSWYQQTPGQGLQFLFEYFSETQRNKGNFPGRFSGRQFSNSRSEMNVSTLELGDSALYLCASSRGGTGGNDEQFFGPGTRLTVL.

This clonotype was seen many times. V usage is TRBV6-2 or TRBV6-3 and J usage is TRBJ1-1; D is perhaps TRBD1 (6 bases). Between the trimmed V and J ends, which lost 7 bases and 1 base, there was a span of 13 bases. Germline V CDR1 and CDR2: MNHEY, SVGEGT. The CDR3 covers 14 residues. The CDR3 region has the DNA TGTGCCAGCACTCCGGGACATTGGAACACTGAAGCTTTCTTT. Translated, it gives CASTPGHWNTEAFF.

This clonotype has ten or more counts. The rearrangement joins TRBV20-1 to TRBJ1-5; D remains unclear. The CDR3 is 14 residues long. Trimming took off 3 bases at V and 3 bases at J, with 12 bases between the two ends. Germline V gene lookup returns CDR1 DFQATT and CDR2 SNEGSKA (reference sequence). DNA for the CDR3: TGCAGTGCTAGCACCCAGGCTACCAATCAGCCCCAGCATTTT. This codes for CSASTQATNQPQHF.

This chain links TRBV27 with TRBJ2-2; TRBD2 aligns across 7 bases. Germline CDR1 MNHEY, CDR2 SMNVEV (reference sequence). The CDR3 sequence is 15 residues long. Germline trimming cut 4 bases from V and 2 bases from J; bases unmatched to any gene: 4. The CDR3 protein is CASSWRESNTGELFF. The CDR3 DNA follows: TGTGCCAGCAGTTGGCGGGAGAGCAACACCGGGGAGCTGTTTTTT.

The table lists this clonotype with a few counts. The J gene is TRBJ2-5, the V gene TRBV24-1, with 8 nucleotides matching TRBD1. Germline CDR1 KGHDR, CDR2 SFDVKD. The CDR3 loop spans 15 amino acids. The J segment lost 5 bases and the V segment lost 0 bases, leaving 4 bases of the junction unmatched. In DNA, the CDR3 is TGTGCCACCAGTGATTTGGGACAGGGAGAGGAGACCCAGTACTTC. Residues: CATSDLGQGEETQYF.

This clonotype was seen a few times. The rearrangement uses TRBV7-2 and TRBJ2-1; D call uncertain. Trimming stripped 6 bases from V and 6 bases from J, with 18 bases between. The germline V gene encodes CDR1 SGHTA and CDR2 FQGNSA. The CDR3 consists of 15 residues. The CDR3 DNA is TGTGCCAGCAGACCCGTAGCCCACATGATCAATGAGCAGTTCTTC. Translating gives CASRPVAHMINEQFF.

This sequence joins TRBV11-2 and TRBJ2-7; the D gene is possibly TRBD1 (5 bases). With 1 base removed from V and 6 bases from J, the gap between germline ends came to 10 bases. Germline CDR1 SGHAT, CDR2 FQNNGV. The CDR3 runs 13 residues. Here the CDR3 reads CASSLAQAAEQYF. The CDR3 DNA sequence: TGTGCCAGCAGCTTAGCACAGGCAGCCGAGCAGTACTTC.

This clonotype appeared many times. The chain is built from TRBV6-4 and TRBJ2-1; D may be TRBD2 (5 bases). This CDR3 region has 13 residues. The V and J ends lost 0 bases and 9 bases respectively, with 9 bases between them. Germline assignment: CDR1 MRHNA and CDR2 SNTAGT. CDR3 sequence: CASSDSSEGEQFF. CDR3 DNA: TGTGCCAGCAGTGACTCAAGCGAGGGTGAGCAGTTCTTC.

As for this clonotype: This may be a read error, as it is one base from a much larger clone. The gene calls are TRBV2 and TRBJ2-1; TRBD2 matches 9 bases. The J call is in doubt because the DNA end fits TRBJ2-7 better. The germline CDR1 and CDR2 sequences are SNHLY and FYNNEI. There are 15 residues in the CDR3. CDR3 in amino acids: CASSVPLAGYNEQYF. As DNA, the CDR3 is TGTGCCAGCAGTGTCCCCCTAGCGGGGTACAATGAGCAGTACTTC.

Note on this clonotype: This may be a read error, as it is one base from a much larger clone. Given the absence of the conserved phenylalanine or tryptophan at the CDR3 end, a read error is likely. The chain links TRBV20-1 to TRBJ2-2; perhaps TRBD2 as D (5 bases). The V gene's germline CDR1 is DFQATT and CDR2 SNEGSKA (reference sequence). V lost 2 bases to trimming and J lost 1 base, with 11 bases between them. The CDR3 consists of 15 residues. The CDR3: CSARPLRENTGELFS. In DNA form, the CDR3 reads TGCAGTGCTAGACCCCTACGGGAGAACACCGGGGAGCTGTTTTCT.

Ten or more counts support this clonotype. This chain joins TRBV11-3 and TRBJ2-7; tentative D call: TRBD2 (6 bases). The ends were cut back, 0 bases at V and 2 bases at J, with 11 bases in the middle. From germline, CDR1 is SGHNT and CDR2 YENEEA. The CDR3 contains 15 residues. CDR3 in amino acids: CASSLDGTETYEQYF. The CDR3 DNA reads TGTGCCAGCAGCTTAGATGGGACTGAGACCTACGAGCAGTACTTC.

The V gene is TRBV20-1, the J gene TRBJ2-7; 14 positions match TRBD2. CDR1 and CDR2 from the germline V gene are DFQATT and SNEGSKA (reference sequence). CDR3 size: 15 residues. Germline trimming cut 7 bases from V and 2 bases from J; bases unmatched to any gene: 7. DNA of the CDR3: TGCAGTGTAGCCGGGACTAGCGGGAGACCCTACGAGCAGTACTTC. Its translation is CSVAGTSGRPYEQYF.

This clonotype has at least ten counts. The rearrangement joins TRBV10-3 to TRBJ2-1, with 8 bases matching TRBD1. V shed 6 bases and J 5 bases; nucleotides not matched to a gene: 18. The CDR3 is 18 residues long. Germline V gene sequence: CDR1 ENHRY, CDR2 SYGVKD. The CDR3 protein is CAISPGTGFIGGNNEQFF. CDR3 DNA: TGTGCCATCAGCCCCGGGACAGGTTTCATTGGCGGGAACAATGAGCAGTTCTTC.

Of note for this clonotype: This may arise from a read error, as a much more abundant clone is one base away. This chain joins TRBV19 and TRBJ2-7; 11 nucleotides match TRBD2. The CDR3 length is 15 residues. Germline assignment: CDR1 LNHDA and CDR2 SQIVND (reference sequence). CDR3 sequence reads: CASNMVAGGPYKQYF. The CDR3 bases are TGTGCCAGTAATATGGTAGCGGGAGGGCCCTACAAGCAGTACTTC.

This clonotype was observed a handful of times. The rearrangement links TRBV7-9 to TRBJ2-3; 12 nucleotides line up with TRBD2. V shed 6 bases and J 5 bases; nucleotides not matched to a gene: 9. This CDR3 has 16 amino acids. From germline, CDR1 is SEHNR and CDR2 FQNEAQ (reference sequence). The CDR3 bases are TGTGCCAGCAGATTGACTAGCGGGAGCTGGATAGATACGCAGTATTTT. Amino acid sequence: CASRLTSGSWIDTQYF. Combining the CDR3 with reference TRBV7-9 and TRBJ2-3 gives the whole variable domain DTGVSQNPRHKITKRGQNVTFRCDPISEHNRLYWYRQTLGQGPEFLTYFQNEAQLEKSRLLSDRFSAERPKGSFSTLEIQRTEQGDSAMYLCASRLTSGSWIDTQYFGPGTRLTVL.

The sample holds a few counts of this clonotype. The rearrangement joins TRBV3-1 to TRBJ2-7; 8 nucleotides match TRBD2. The CDR3 is 15 residues long. Looked up from germline, CDR1 is LGHDT and CDR2 is YNNKEL (reference sequence). With V trimmed by 4 bases and J by 0 bases, 5 bases remained unmatched. The CDR3 sequence: CASSPTSGASYEQYF. The CDR3 bases are TGTGCCAGCAGCCCTACTAGCGGTGCCTCCTACGAGCAGTACTTC.

There are many counts of this clonotype. The gene calls are TRBV28 and TRBJ2-1, with D possibly TRBD1 on 6 matching bases. The CDR3 totals 15 residues. Trimming removed 7 bases at V and 3 bases at J, with 16 bases between. CDR1 MDHEN and CDR2 SYDVKM come from the germline V gene. CDR3 sequence (DNA): TGTGCCAGCAACCTCGCCGGGACAATCTACAATGAGCAGTTCTTC. It translates to CASNLAGTIYNEQFF.

This clonotype came up a few times. The V gene is TRBV12-5, the J gene TRBJ2-3; the D gene is possibly TRBD2 (6 bases). The CDR3 sequence is 13 residues long. CDR1 LGHNT and CDR2 FRNRAP come from the germline V gene. V was clipped by 7 bases and J by 5 bases, with 13 bases between them. The CDR3 DNA is TGTGCTAGTGCCCCCGGGACTGGAGATACGCAGTATTTT. Its protein is CASAPGTGDTQYF.

This clonotype was seen at least ten times. The chain combines TRBV20-1 with TRBJ2-2; tentatively, D is TRBD2 (5 bases). The CDR3 runs 13 residues. Per the germline V gene, CDR1 is DFQATT and CDR2 is SNEGSKA (reference sequence). V was cut by 3 bases and J by 2 bases, with 7 bases left in between. The CDR3 DNA reads as TGCAGTGCTAGCCTAGCTAACACCGGGGAGCTGTTTTTT. Its protein product is CSASLANTGELFF.

This clonotype was found many times. The chain links TRBV10-3 to TRBJ1-1, with 12 bases lining up with TRBD1. The CDR3 consists of 17 residues. The junction had 12 bases not matched to a gene; V was cut back by 10 bases and J by 0 bases. CDR1 is ENHRY and CDR2 is SYGVKD in the germline V gene. CDR3 DNA: TGTGCCACCCGCCAGTGGGGACAGGGGGCGGTGAACACTGAAGCTTTCTTT. The encoded protein is CATRQWGQGAVNTEAFF.

This clonotype was seen ten or more times. The chain has TRBV7-6 and TRBJ2-3, with D perhaps TRBD1 or TRBD2 (5 bases each). Germline V gene lookup returns CDR1 SGHVS and CDR2 FNYEAQ. CDR3 size: 13 residues. V lost 5 bases and J lost 4, with 10 bases in between. CDR3 bases: TGTGCCAGCAGCCCCGGGACCTCAGATACGCAGTATTTT. This codes for CASSPGTSDTQYF.

This clonotype occurred many times. The rearrangement joins TRBV6-2 or TRBV6-3 to TRBJ2-7; D perhaps matches TRBD2 (5 bases). The CDR3 runs 16 residues. V lost 2 bases to trimming and J lost 1 base, with 15 bases between them. Germline CDR1 MNHEY, CDR2 SVGEGT. As DNA, the CDR3 is TGTGCCAGCAGTTACGGAAGAGGGAATCCTTCCTACGAGCAGTACTTC. Encoded protein: CASSYGRGNPSYEQYF.